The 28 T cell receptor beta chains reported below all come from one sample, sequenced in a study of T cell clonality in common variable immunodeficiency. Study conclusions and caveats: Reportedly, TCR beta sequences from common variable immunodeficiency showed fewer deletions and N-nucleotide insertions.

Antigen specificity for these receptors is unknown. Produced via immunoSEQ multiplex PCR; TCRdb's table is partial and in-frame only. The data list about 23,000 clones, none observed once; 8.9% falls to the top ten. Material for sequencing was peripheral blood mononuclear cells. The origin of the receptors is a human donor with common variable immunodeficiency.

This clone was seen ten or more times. The CDR3 bases that were read are TGTGCCAGCAGTGAAGTAGGGGACATACACTCCTACGAG. Its protein is CASSEVGDIHSYE. The entire CDR3 protein is CASSEVGDIHSYEQYF. V usage is TRBV6-1 and J usage is TRBJ2-7, with a possible D match to TRBD1 (6 bases). Read coverage stops 3 residues before the CDR3 terminus; the germline J gene supplies the remainder. Germline V CDR1 and CDR2: MNHNS, SASEGT. Trimming shortened V by 1 base and J by 0 bases, and 13 bases separated the two germline ends. This CDR3 contains 16 residues.

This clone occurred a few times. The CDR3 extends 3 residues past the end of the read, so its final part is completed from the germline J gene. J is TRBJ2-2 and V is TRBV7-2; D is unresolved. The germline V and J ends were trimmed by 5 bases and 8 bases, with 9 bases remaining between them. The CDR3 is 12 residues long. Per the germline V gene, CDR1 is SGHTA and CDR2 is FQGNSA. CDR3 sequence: CASSVVRGELFF. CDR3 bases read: TGTGCCAGCAGCGTCGTGAGGGGGGAG.

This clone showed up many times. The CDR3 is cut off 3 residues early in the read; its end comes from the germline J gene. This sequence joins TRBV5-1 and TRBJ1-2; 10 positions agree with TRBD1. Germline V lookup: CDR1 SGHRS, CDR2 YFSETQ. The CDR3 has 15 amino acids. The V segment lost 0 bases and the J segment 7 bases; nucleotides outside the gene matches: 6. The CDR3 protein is CASSLDGTGEVGYTF. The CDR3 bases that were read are TGCGCCAGCAGCTTGGATGGGACAGGGGAAGTTGGC.

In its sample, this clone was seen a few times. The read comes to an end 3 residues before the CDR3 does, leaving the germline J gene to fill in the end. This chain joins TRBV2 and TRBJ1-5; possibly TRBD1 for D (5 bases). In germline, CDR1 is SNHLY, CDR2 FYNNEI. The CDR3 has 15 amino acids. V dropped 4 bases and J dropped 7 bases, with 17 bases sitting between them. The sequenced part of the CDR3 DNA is TGTGCCAGCAGTGGGACGACGGCCCAGGGACAGCCC. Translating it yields CASSGTTAQGQP. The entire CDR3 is CASSGTTAQGQPQHF.

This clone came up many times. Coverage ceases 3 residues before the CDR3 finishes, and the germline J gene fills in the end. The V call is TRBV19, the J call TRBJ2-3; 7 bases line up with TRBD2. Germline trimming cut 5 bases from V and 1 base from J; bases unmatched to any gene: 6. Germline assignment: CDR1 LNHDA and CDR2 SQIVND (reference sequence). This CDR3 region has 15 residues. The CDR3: CASSATAGGTDTQYF. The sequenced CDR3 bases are TGTGCCAGTAGTGCCACGGCGGGGGGCACAGATACG.

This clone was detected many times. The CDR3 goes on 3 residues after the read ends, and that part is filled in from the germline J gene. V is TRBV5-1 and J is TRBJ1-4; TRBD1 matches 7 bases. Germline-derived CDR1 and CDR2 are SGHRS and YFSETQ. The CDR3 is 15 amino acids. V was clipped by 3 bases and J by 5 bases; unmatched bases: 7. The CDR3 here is CASSSPGTENEKLFF. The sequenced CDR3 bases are TGCGCCAGCAGCTCCCCCGGGACAGAAAATGAAAAA.

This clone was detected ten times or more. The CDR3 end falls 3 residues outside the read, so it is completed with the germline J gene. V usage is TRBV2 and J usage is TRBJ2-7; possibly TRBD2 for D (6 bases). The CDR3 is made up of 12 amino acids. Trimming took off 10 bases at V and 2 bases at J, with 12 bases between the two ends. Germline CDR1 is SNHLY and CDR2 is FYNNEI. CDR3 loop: CATRRGTYEQYF. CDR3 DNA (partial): TGTGCCACCCGTCGGGGGACCTACGAG.

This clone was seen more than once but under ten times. CDR3 protein: CASSLTGAIDYGYTF. The part of the CDR3 DNA that was read is TGCGCCAGCAGCTTGACAGGGGCCATAGACTATGGC. The chain couples TRBV5-1 to TRBJ1-2; 7 bases are shared with TRBD1. Read sequence stops 3 residues before the CDR3 end, and the germline J gene provides the missing end. CDR1 is SGHRS, CDR2 YFSETQ, per germline. Trimming removed 1 base from V and 3 bases from J; junction bases left unmatched: 6. The CDR3 extends over 15 amino acids.

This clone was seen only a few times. The DNA read from the CDR3 is TGTGCCAGCAGCTACTTGGACATGTTGAACACTGAA. This encodes CASSYLDMLNTE. In full, the CDR3 is CASSYLDMLNTEAFF. The chain carries TRBV7-2 and TRBJ1-1, with D possibly TRBD1 on 5 matching bases. The read terminates 3 residues before the CDR3 end, so the remaining end is supplied by the germline J gene. Germline-derived CDR1 and CDR2 are SGHTA and FQGNSA. Trimming removed 4 bases at V and 0 bases at J, with 12 bases between. This CDR3 comprises 15 residues.

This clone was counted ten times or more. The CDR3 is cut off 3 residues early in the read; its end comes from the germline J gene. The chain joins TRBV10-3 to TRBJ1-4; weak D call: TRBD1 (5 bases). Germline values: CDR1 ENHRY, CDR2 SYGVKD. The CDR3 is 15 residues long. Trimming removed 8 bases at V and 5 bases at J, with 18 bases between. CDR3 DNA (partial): TGTGCCATCTCCCGGGAAGGGGAGGTGAATGAAAAA. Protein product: CAISREGEVNEK. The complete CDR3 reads CAISREGEVNEKLFF.

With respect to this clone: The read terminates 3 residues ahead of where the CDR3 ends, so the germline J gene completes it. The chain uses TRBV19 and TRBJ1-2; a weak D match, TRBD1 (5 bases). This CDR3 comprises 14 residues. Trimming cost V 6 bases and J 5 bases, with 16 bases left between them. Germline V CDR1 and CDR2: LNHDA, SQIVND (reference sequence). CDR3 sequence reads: CASRKSGGEYGYTF. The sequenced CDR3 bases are TGTGCCAGTAGAAAGTCGGGGGGTGAATATGGC.

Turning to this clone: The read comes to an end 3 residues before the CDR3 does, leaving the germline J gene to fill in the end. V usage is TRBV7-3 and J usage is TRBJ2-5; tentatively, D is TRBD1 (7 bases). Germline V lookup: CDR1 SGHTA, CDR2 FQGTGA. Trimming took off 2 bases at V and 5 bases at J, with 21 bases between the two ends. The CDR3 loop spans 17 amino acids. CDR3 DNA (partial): TGTGCCAGCAGCTTAGGGGCAGGGGGGCCCTCTCGGGAGACC. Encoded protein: CASSLGAGGPSRET. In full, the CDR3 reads CASSLGAGGPSRETQYF.

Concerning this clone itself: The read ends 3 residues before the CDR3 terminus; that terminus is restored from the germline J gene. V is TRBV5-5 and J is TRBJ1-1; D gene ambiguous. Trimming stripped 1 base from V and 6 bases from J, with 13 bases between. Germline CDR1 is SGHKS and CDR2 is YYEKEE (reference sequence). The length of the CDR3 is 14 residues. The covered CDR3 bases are TGTGCCAGCAGCTTGTTTTCAGTTGTCGCTGAA. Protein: CASSLFSVVAE. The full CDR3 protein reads CASSLFSVVAEAFF.

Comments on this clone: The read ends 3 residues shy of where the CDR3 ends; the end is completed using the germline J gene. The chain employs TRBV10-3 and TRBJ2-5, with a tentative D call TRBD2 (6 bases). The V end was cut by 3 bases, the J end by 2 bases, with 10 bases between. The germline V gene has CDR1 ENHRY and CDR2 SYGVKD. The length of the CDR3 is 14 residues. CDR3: CAISEGDSQETQYF. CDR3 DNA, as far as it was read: TGTGCCATCAGTGAAGGGGACTCACAAGAGACC.

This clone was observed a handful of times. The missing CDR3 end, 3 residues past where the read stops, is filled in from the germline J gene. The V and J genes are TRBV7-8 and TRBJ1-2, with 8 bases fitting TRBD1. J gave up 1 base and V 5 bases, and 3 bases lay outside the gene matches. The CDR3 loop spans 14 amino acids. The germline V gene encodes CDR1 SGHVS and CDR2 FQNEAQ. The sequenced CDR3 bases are TGTGCCAGCAGCCGGGACAGGCTTAACTATGGC. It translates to CASSRDRLNYG. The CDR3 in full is CASSRDRLNYGYTF.

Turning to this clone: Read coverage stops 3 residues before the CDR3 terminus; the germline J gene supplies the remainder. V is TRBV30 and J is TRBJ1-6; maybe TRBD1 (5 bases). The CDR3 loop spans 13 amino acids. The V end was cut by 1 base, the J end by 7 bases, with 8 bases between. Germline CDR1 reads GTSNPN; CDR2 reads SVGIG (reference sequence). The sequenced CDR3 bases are TGTGCCTGGAGTGCAGGGCTAAATTCACCC. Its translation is CAWSAGLNSP. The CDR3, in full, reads CAWSAGLNSPLHF.

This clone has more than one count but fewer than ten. The CDR3: CASSRTVNTEAFF. CDR3 bases read: TGTGCCAGCAGCAGGACAGTGAACACTGAA. This chain connects TRBV2 to TRBJ1-1; D perhaps matches TRBD1 (6 bases). The CDR3 end falls 3 residues outside the read, so it is completed with the germline J gene. Germline lookup yields CDR1 SNHLY and CDR2 FYNNEI. This CDR3 comprises 13 residues. Deletions cut 6 bases from V and 0 bases from J, with 8 bases between.

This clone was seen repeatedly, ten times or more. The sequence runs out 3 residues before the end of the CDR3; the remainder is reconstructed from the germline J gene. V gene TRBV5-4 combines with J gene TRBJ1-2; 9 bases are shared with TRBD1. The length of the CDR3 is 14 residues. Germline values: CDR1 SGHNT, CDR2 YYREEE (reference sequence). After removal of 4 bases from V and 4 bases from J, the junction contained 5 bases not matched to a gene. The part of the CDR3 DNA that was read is TGTGCCAGCAGCACTTTGGGACAGGGCTATGGC. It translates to CASSTLGQGYG. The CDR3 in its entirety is CASSTLGQGYGYTF.

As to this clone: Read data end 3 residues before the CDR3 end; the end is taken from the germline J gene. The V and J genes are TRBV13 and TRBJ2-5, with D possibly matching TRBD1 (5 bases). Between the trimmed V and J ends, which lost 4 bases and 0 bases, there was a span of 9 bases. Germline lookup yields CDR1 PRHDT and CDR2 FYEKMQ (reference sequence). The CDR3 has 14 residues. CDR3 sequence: CASSSRTYQETQYF. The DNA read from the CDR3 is TGTGCCAGCAGCTCTAGGACATACCAAGAGACC.

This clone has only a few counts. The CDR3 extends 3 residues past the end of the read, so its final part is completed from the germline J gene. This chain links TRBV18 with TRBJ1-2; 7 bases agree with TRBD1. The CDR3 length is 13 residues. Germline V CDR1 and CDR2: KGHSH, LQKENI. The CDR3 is CASSSGTVGGYTF. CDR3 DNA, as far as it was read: TGTGCCAGCTCGTCCGGGACAGTTGGAGGC. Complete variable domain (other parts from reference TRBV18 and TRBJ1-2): NAGVMQNPRHLVRRRGQEARLRCSPMKGHSHVYWYRQLPEEGLKFMVYLQKENIIDESGMPKERFSAEFPKEGPSILRIQQVVRGDSAAYFCASSSGTVGGYTFGSGTRLTVV.

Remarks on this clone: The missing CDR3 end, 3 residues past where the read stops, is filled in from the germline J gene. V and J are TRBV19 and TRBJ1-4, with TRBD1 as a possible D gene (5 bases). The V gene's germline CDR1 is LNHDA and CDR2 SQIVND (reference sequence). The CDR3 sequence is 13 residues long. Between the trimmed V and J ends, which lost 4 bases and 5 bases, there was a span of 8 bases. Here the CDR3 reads CASSTGRNEKLFF. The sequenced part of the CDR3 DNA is TGTGCCAGTAGTACAGGGCGCAATGAAAAA.

Here the CDR3 reads CASSPGQGLNYGYTF. CDR3 DNA, as far as it was read: TGTGCCAGCAGTCCGGGACAGGGGTTGAACTATGGC. The gene calls are TRBV7-3 and TRBJ1-2; 10 bases are a match to TRBD1. Read sequence stops 3 residues before the CDR3 end, and the germline J gene provides the missing end. The CDR3 sequence is 15 residues long. The trim removed 6 bases at V and 2 bases at J, leaving 6 bases unmatched. Germline CDR1 SGHTA, CDR2 FQGTGA. Based on the CDR3 plus reference TRBV7-3 and TRBJ1-2, the full variable domain is GAGVSQTPSNKVTEKGKYVELRCDPISGHTALYWYRQSLGQGPEFLIYFQGTGAADDSGLPNDRFFAVRPEGSVSTLKIQRTERGDSAVYLCASSPGQGLNYGYTFGSGTRLTVV.

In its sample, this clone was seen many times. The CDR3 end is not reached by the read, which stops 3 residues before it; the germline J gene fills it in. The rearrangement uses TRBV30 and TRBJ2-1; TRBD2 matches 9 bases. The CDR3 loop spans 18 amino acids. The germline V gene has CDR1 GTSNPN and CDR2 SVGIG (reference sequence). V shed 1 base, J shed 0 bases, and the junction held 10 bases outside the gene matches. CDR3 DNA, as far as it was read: TGTGCCTGGAGTGCCCTTAGCGGGAGACGGAGCTCCTACAATGAG. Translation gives CAWSALSGRRSSYNE. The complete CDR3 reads CAWSALSGRRSSYNEQFF.

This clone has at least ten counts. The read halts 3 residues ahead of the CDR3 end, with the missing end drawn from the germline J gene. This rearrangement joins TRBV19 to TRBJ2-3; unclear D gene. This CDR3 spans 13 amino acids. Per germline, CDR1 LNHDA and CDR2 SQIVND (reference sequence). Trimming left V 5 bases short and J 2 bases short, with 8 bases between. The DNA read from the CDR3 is TGTGCCAGTAGTTCCGACACCACAGATACG. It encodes CASSSDTTDT. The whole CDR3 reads CASSSDTTDTQYF. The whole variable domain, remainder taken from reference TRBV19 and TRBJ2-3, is DGGITQSPKYLFRKEGQNVTLSCEQNLNHDAMYWYRQDPGQGLRLIYYSQIVNDFQKGDIAEGYSVSREKKESFPLTVTSAQKNPTAFYLCASSSDTTDTQYFGPGTRLTVL.

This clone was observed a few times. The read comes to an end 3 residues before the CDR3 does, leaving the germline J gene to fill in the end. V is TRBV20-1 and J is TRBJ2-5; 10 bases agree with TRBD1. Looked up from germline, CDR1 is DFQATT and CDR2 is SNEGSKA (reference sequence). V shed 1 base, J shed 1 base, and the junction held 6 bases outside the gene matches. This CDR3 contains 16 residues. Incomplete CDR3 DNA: TGCAGTGCTAGAGCTTTGGACAGGGGGGGCCAAGAGACC. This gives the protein CSARALDRGGQET. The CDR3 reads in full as CSARALDRGGQETQYF.

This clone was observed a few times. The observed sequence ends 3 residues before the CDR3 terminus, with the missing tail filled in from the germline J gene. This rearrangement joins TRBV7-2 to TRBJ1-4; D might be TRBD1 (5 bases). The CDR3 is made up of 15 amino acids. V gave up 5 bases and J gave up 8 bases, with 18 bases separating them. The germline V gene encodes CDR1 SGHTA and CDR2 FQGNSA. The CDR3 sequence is CASSNPGGKKEKLFF. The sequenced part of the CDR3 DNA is TGTGCCAGCAGCAACCCGGGGGGGAAGAAAGAAAAA.

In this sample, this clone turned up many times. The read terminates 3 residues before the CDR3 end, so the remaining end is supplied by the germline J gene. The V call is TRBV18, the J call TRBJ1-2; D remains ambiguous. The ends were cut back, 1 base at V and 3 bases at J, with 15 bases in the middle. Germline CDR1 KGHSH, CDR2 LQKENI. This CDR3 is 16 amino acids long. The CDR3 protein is CASSPLLTGLDYGYTF. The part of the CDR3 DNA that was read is TGTGCCAGCTCACCACTACTTACGGGTTTGGACTATGGC.

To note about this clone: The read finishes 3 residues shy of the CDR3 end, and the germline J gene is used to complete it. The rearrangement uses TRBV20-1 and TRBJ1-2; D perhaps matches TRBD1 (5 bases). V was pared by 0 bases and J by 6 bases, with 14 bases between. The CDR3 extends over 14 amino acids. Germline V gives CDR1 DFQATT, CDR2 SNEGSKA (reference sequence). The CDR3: CSARDLGQPNGYTF. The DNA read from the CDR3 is TGCAGTGCTAGAGATTTGGGGCAGCCTAATGGC.